This is a list of T cell receptor beta chains from one sample in a study of blood T cell repertoires in COVID-19. Measured with immunoSEQ multiplex PCR; TCRdb has only the in-frame clones, and not every one. The sample holds 150,000 to 200,000 clones; 85% to 90% are singletons and the top ten take about 18%. Source material: peripheral blood. The source of these receptors is a person aged 70 to 85 with COVID-19, enrolled during active disease. CDR3s include the opening cysteine and the closing phenylalanine or tryptophan. Fields, in order: D gene, J gene, clone size, V gene, CDR3 protein, CDR3 DNA. The D gene is left open where the match is weak. Size is omitted from some rows. Given values are once, few, many or a class for expanded clones.

- | TRBJ2-7 | - | TRBV28 | CASSSLETYPYEQYF | TGTGCCAGCAGCTCCCTTGAGACATATCCCTACGAGCAGTACTTC
- | TRBJ1-5 | - | TRBV7-2 | CASSPRDQPQHF | TGTGCCAGCAGCCCTAGAGATCAGCCCCAGCATTTT
- | TRBJ1-1 | once | TRBV7-9 | CASSTDRNTEAFF | TGTGCCAGCAGCACAGACAGGAACACTGAAGCTTTCTTT
TRBD2 | TRBJ2-3 | - | TRBV9 | CASSVGTSGRVRGTDTQYF | TGTGCCAGCAGCGTAGGCACTAGCGGGAGGGTAAGGGGCACAGATACGCAGTATTTT
TRBD1 | TRBJ1-4 | once | TRBV6-5 | CASSQRDRAYEKLFF | TGTGCCAGCAGCCAGCGGGACAGGGCCTATGAAAAACTGTTTTTT
TRBD1 | TRBJ2-5 | - | TRBV7-8 | CASSRTGGQETQYF | TGTGCCAGCAGCCGGACAGGGGGCCAAGAGACCCAGTACTTC
TRBD2 | TRBJ2-1 | - | TRBV5-1 | CASSLGLAGGQLYNEQFF | TGCGCCAGCAGCTTGGGGCTAGCGGGGGGCCAATTATACAATGAGCAGTTCTTC
TRBD2 | TRBJ2-1 | - | TRBV2 | CASTAGEYNEQFF | TGTGCCAGCACAGCGGGGGAGTACAATGAGCAGTTCTTC
TRBD2 | TRBJ2-7 | - | TRBV3-1/TRBV3-2 | CASSQAGGASYEQYF | TGTGCCAGCAGCCAAGCGGGAGGGGCCTCCTACGAGCAGTACTTC
TRBD1 | TRBJ1-2 | - | TRBV5-4 | CASSPQTGTATYGYTF | TGTGCCAGCAGCCCGCAGACCGGGACAGCTACTTATGGCTACACCTTC
TRBD2 | TRBJ2-2 | - | TRBV5-4 | CASSGGTSGLGLQGELFF | TGTGCCAGCAGCGGGGGGACTAGTGGGTTGGGGCTGCAAGGGGAGCTGTTTTTT
TRBD1 | TRBJ2-7 | - | TRBV2 | CASREDRGFSYEQYF | TGTGCCAGCAGAGAGGACAGGGGGTTCTCCTACGAGCAGTACTTC
- | TRBJ2-7 | - | TRBV2 | CASSDRGPSYEQYF | TGTGCCAGCAGTGACAGGGGCCCCTCCTACGAGCAGTACTTC
- | TRBJ2-2 | - | TRBV6-6 | CASSTRWTRNTGELFF | TGTGCCAGCAGTACCCGGTGGACAAGGAACACCGGGGAGCTGTTTTTT
- | TRBJ2-4 | - | TRBV5-1 | CASSLHRREGKNIQYF | TGCGCCAGCAGCCTCCACCGGAGAGAGGGCAAAAACATTCAGTACTTC
- | TRBJ1-1 | - | TRBV7-8 | CASNTQPTVNIRTEAFF | TGTGCCAGCAACACACAGCCGACAGTTAATATAAGAACTGAAGCTTTCTTT
- | TRBJ2-1 | - | TRBV15 | CATSTTLESYSSYNEQFF | TGTGCCACCAGCACCACCTTGGAGTCTTATAGCTCCTACAATGAGCAGTTCTTC
TRBD2 | TRBJ2-3 | - | TRBV19 | CASSTRGGQGDTQYF | TGTGCCAGTAGTACCCGCGGGGGGCAGGGAGATACGCAGTATTTT
- | TRBJ1-2 | - | TRBV27 | CASSPSRGTVYFYGYTF | TGTGCCAGCAGTCCCTCCAGGGGTACGGTCTATTTCTATGGCTACACCTTC
TRBD1 | TRBJ2-7 | - | TRBV28 | CASRAPGTGYEQYF | TGTGCCAGCAGGGCCCCCGGGACAGGGTACGAGCAGTACTTC
- | TRBJ2-1 | - | TRBV9 | CASSVGAGLTYNEQFF | TGTGCCAGCAGCGTAGGGGCGGGCCTAACCTACAATGAGCAGTTCTTC
- | TRBJ1-5 | - | TRBV6-1 | CASSEGISNQPQHF | TGTGCCAGCAGTGAAGGTATTAGCAATCAGCCCCAGCATTTT
TRBD1 | TRBJ1-6 | - | TRBV6-5 | CAIAGTGHNSPLHF | TGTGCCATTGCCGGGACAGGGCATAATTCACCCCTCCACTTT
- | TRBJ1-1 | - | TRBV5-4 | CASSPPTGGNTEAFF | TGTGCCAGCAGCCCGCCAACGGGTGGGAACACTGAAGCTTTCTTT
- | TRBJ2-1 | - | TRBV15 | CATSRGTLASIYNEQFF | TGTGCCACCAGCAGAGGGACTCTTGCCTCTATTTACAATGAGCAGTTCTTC
- | TRBJ1-2 | - | TRBV19 | CASSMGSRGYGYTF | TGTGCCAGTAGTATGGGTTCCCGCGGTTATGGCTACACCTTC
TRBD1 | TRBJ1-6 | once | TRBV3-1/TRBV3-2 | CASRDRGNSPLHF | TGTGCCAGCAGGGACAGGGGTAATTCACCCCTCCACTTT
- | TRBJ1-3 | - | TRBV6-6 | CASLSGTGNTIYF | TGTGCCAGCCTCTCGGGGACTGGAAACACCATATATTTT
- | TRBJ2-1 | - | TRBV10-3 | CAISETPSGDSYNEQFF | TGTGCCATCAGTGAGACGCCTTCCGGGGACTCCTACAATGAGCAGTTCTTC
- | TRBJ1-2 | - | TRBV28 | CASSPGQTYYGYTF | TGTGCCAGCAGCCCCGGACAGACCTACTATGGCTACACCTTC